This TCR beta chain comes out of a study of OX40 agonist ivuxolimab in advanced cancers. The study in broad terms: The costimulatory receptor OX40 (CD134) was targeted by ivuxolimab, a fully human IgG2 agonistic monoclonal antibody. Partial responses were achieved by three dose-escalation patients, of whom one had hepatocellular carcinoma and two had cutaneous melanoma. The paper describes the monotherapy dose-escalation part (N of about 52 patients) of the phase I trial of ivuxolimab. Patients were allowed to have had prior anti-PD-1, anti-PD-L1 or anti-CTLA-4 therapy, and around 37% of the dose-escalation patients had previously received checkpoint inhibitors. In the dose-escalation cohort, 82.7% of patients were male, and the mean age was approximately 60 years, with a range of 23 to 79. Among the 52 dose-escalation patients, some 20 had hepatocellular carcinoma, around 15 melanoma, 9 renal cell carcinoma and 9 head and neck cancer. Peripheral TCRbeta sequencing was intended to test whether TCR sequence diversity was altered and clonal T-cell expansion was caused by ivuxolimab. Intravenous ivuxolimab was administered to patients every 2 weeks at six dose levels: 0.01, 0.1, 0.3, 1.5, 3 and 10 mg/kg. Broader findings and caveats from the paper: In the 0.1-3.0 mg/kg groups, partial responders had among the lowest normalized peripheral clonal expansion, particularly in CD8+ T cells. At doses of 0.1 to 3.0 mg/kg, clonal expansion of both CD4+ and CD8+ T cells in blood was seen between baseline and week 6. After ivuxolimab, expanded clones were on average more numerous among CD8+ T cells than among CD4+ T cells. The antigen specificity of the clonally expanded peripheral T cells was not determined. Low levels of normalized T-cell clonal expansion were also seen in some nonresponding patients.

For sequencing of the TCRbeta CDR3 region, genomic DNA was extracted from the sorted cells. The immunoSEQ Assay was used for sequencing of TCRbeta CDR3 regions. TCRdb stores this immuneACCESS table with in-frame sequences only. Part of the clones is absent; in the studies checked, under half of the shortfall reflects unresolved V genes, and no reason is known for the rest. Recorded for this sample are tens of thousands of clones; about 88% of them occurred a single time. Over 0.25% of the sample is in the top ten clones. Patients with autoimmune disease history or receiving systemic immunosuppression were excluded from the trial. Peripheral blood for TCR sequencing was collected from all dose cohorts at baseline, on cycle 4 day 1, and on cycle 7 day 1. Samples came from an open-label, multicenter, first-in-human phase I dose-escalation trial of ivuxolimab. Adults with locally advanced or metastatic head and neck squamous cell, hepatocellular, melanoma or renal cell carcinoma were enrolled in the trial. CD4+ and CD8+ T cells were sorted separately from peripheral blood before TCR sequencing.

As to this clone: Its antigen is not yet known. No base-level quality is on record; no much larger clone is a single base apart.

Deletion took 7 bases off V and 2 bases off J, with a span of 12 bases between the germline ends. CDR1 and CDR2 are read off the germline V gene (reference sequence) as MNHNY and SVGAGI. CDR3 length: 13 amino acids, cysteine to phenylalanine. This entry keeps only the CDR3 DNA: 39 bases, framed from base 1. The rearranged chain carries TRBV6-6 and TRBJ2-7; the D gene is tentatively TRBD1 or TRBD2, each matching 6 bases. Sequencing used CD4+ or CD8+ T cells sorted from blood, obtained in a trial of the OX40 agonist ivuxolimab. The receptor comes from an adult with an advanced solid tumor such as melanoma, head and neck, liver or kidney cancer. The CDR3 amino acid sequence is: CASTKGGPYEQYF. The DNA reads as follows: TGTGCCAGCACCAAGGGGGGACCCTACGAGCAGTACTTC.